These T cell receptor beta chains were read from a single sample in a study of read filtering for tumor transcriptome and immune sequencing. TCRdb independently ran MiXCR on the reads; one entry per CDR3 protein. The sample lists around 130,000 distinct CDR3 sequences, 13% occurring once. The sample consisted of a population of CD138-negative cells sorted from bone marrow. All receptors derive from a donor at least 40 years old with multiple myeloma. Both conserved end residues are part of each CDR3. D genes are given only for firm matches. Expanded clones are given a class, and other clones once, few, many or no size at all.

v_gene	j_gene	len	d_gene	abundance	CDR3nt	CDR3aa
TRBV5-1	TRBJ2-3	15	TRBD2	.	TGCGCCAGCAGCCCAAGGACTAGCATGACAGATACGCAGTATTTT	CASSPRTSMTDTQYF
TRBV7-9	TRBJ2-1	13	.	many	TGTGCCAGCGGGGGGCAGTTGGACAATGAGCAGTTCTTC	CASGGQLDNEQFF
TRBV4-1	TRBJ1-2	16	TRBD1	many	TGCGCCAGCAGCCAACCCCGGGACAGGGTCTTCTATGGCTACACCTTC	CASSQPRDRVFYGYTF
TRBV9	TRBJ2-2	15	.	many	TGTGCCAGCAGCCCCGAGCTAGGGAACACCGGGGAGCTGTTTTTT	CASSPELGNTGELFF
TRBV29-1	TRBJ1-1	14	TRBD1	many	TGCAGCGTGGACCCCCCAGGGGGGTACACTGAAGCTTTCTTT	CSVDPPGGYTEAFF
TRBV2	TRBJ2-2	14	.	many	TGTGCCAGCAGTGAAACCAGGGTAGACGGGGAGCTGTTTTTT	CASSETRVDGELFF
TRBV6-6	TRBJ1-1	13	.	many	TGTGCCAGCAGTTATAGGAAGGGGCTCGCAGCTTTCTTT	CASSYRKGLAAFF
TRBV6-4	TRBJ2-1	15	.	many	TGTGCCAGCAGTTCGAGTTGGGGGGATTACAATGAGCAGTTCTTC	CASSSSWGDYNEQFF
TRBV28	TRBJ2-3	15	.	many	TGTGCCAGCAGTTTTGGGGGCGGGAGCACAGATACGCAGTATTTT	CASSFGGGSTDTQYF
TRBV29-1	TRBJ2-3	12	.	many	TGCAGCGCTGACCCGGGCACAGATACGCAGTATTTT	CSADPGTDTQYF
TRBV20-1	TRBJ1-1	12	.	many	TGCAGTGTCAGGCAAGTGAACACTGAAGCTTTCTTT	CSVRQVNTEAFF
TRBV5-5	TRBJ1-5	16	TRBD1	many	TGTGCCAGCAGCTTGGATGCCGGGACAGGGGTTCAGCCCCAGCATTTT	CASSLDAGTGVQPQHF
TRBV20-1	TRBJ2-1	14	TRBD2	.	TGCAGTGCAGCCGGGACTAGAGGTATCAATGAGCAGTTCTTC	CSAAGTRGINEQFF
TRBV3-1	TRBJ1-1	14	.	many	TGTGCCAGCAGCCCCTCGGCGGGAGCAGTTGAAGCTTTCTTT	CASSPSAGAVEAFF
TRBV7-2	TRBJ1-2	15	TRBD1	many	TGTGCCAGCAGCTTTAGGGACAGACCTAACTATGGCTACACCTTC	CASSFRDRPNYGYTF
TRBV7-9	TRBJ2-1	12	.	many	TGTGCCAGCAGCTTTCCCGACAATGAGCAGTTCTTC	CASSFPDNEQFF
TRBV19	TRBJ1-2	14	TRBD1	.	TGTGCCAGTACTACAGGGGTTGATCACGATGGCTACACCTTC	CASTTGVDHDGYTF
TRBV28	TRBJ1-2	13	.	many	TGTGCCAGCAGTCCAGCAGGACCAGGAGGCTACACCTTC	CASSPAGPGGYTF
TRBV2	TRBJ1-5	15	.	many	TGTGCCAGCAGCTCTAGGACAGTTAGCAATCAGCCCCAGCATTTT	CASSSRTVSNQPQHF
TRBV7-9	TRBJ1-5	15	.	many	TGTGCCAGCAGCTTTCGACAGTTTAGCAATCAGCCCCAGCATTTT	CASSFRQFSNQPQHF
TRBV11-2	TRBJ2-1	12	.	many	TGTGCCAGCAGCTTTAGCCGGGATGAGCAGTTCTTC	CASSFSRDEQFF
TRBV28	TRBJ2-3	14	TRBD1	many	TGTGCCAGCAGCCAGGACAGGGCGGTTGATACGCAGTATTTT	CASSQDRAVDTQYF
TRBV20-1	TRBJ2-3	13	.	.	TGCAGTGCTAGTAAGGACGGAACAGATACGCAGTATTTT	CSASKDGTDTQYF
TRBV7-9	TRBJ1-1	12	.	many	TGTGCCAGCAGCCGAACCGCCGCCGAAGCTTTCTTT	CASSRTAAEAFF
TRBV20-1	TRBJ2-5	11	.	few	TGCAGTGCTAGGATCCAAGAGACCCAGTACTTC	CSARIQETQYF
TRBV12-3/TRBV12-4	TRBJ2-1	13	.	many	TGTGCCAGCAGAGAACTAGTGGGCAATGAGCAGTTCTTC	CASRELVGNEQFF
TRBV6-2/TRBV6-3	TRBJ2-1	17	.	.	TGTGCCAGCACCCTGGGGCTAGCGAGGGGATCCTACAATGAGCAGTTTTTC	CASTLGLARGSYNEQFF
TRBV2	TRBJ2-1	15	TRBD1	many	TGTGCCAGCAGATCGGGACAGATATCCTACAATGAGCAGTTCTTC	CASRSGQISYNEQFF
TRBV20-1	TRBJ1-5	15	.	many	TGCAGTGCTAGCCGGGACGGCTATAGCAATCAGCCCCAGCATTTT	CSASRDGYSNQPQHF
TRBV7-2	TRBJ1-5	14	.	few	TGTGCCAGCAGCCTAACTAGGGACAATCAGTCCCAGCATTTT	CASSLTRDNQSQHF
TRBV5-5	TRBJ2-1	15	.	many	TGTGCCAGCAGGATAGGGGTTAGCTCCTACAATGAGCAGTTCTTC	CASRIGVSSYNEQFF
TRBV3-1	TRBJ2-5	14	TRBD1	many	TGTGCCAGCAGCCGGCCGACAGGGATGGAGACCCAGTACTTC	CASSRPTGMETQYF
TRBV18	TRBJ1-2	13	.	many	TGTGCCAGCTCACCACGGGGTGATTATGGCTACACCTTC	CASSPRGDYGYTF
TRBV7-2	TRBJ2-1	16	.	few	TGTGCCAGCAGCCGATCAGCGGACTCCTCCTACAATGAGCAGTTCTTC	CASSRSADSSYNEQFF
TRBV6-1	TRBJ2-2	14	.	.	TGTGCCAGCAGTATCAGCGGGAACACCGGGGAGCTGTTTTTT	CASSISGNTGELFF
TRBV7-8	TRBJ1-5	14	.	.	TGTGCCAGCGGCTTAGGGACGTCTAGCCCGTGGCAGCATTTT	CASGLGTSSPWQHF
TRBV7-2	TRBJ2-7	15	TRBD2	many	TGTGCCAGCAGCTCGCACCCGGGACTAGACTACGAGCAGTACTTC	CASSSHPGLDYEQYF
TRBV4-1	TRBJ2-2	16	TRBD2	many	TGCGCCAGCAGCCAATTCCCCCGAGGGCTAGCGGGAGTTCTGTTTTTT	CASSQFPRGLAGVLFF
TRBV6-2/TRBV6-3	TRBJ2-7	15	TRBD2	many	TGTGCCAGCAGACTTGGGACTAGCGGACCCTACGAGCAGTACTTC	CASRLGTSGPYEQYF
TRBV20-1	TRBJ1-1	16	.	.	TGCAGTGCTAGAGATTGGGGGCGGGGAGGGGCCACTGAAGCTTTCTTT	CSARDWGRGGATEAFF
TRBV2	TRBJ2-5	11	.	many	TGTGCCAGCAGTGAAAGAGAGACCCAGTACTTC	CASSERETQYF
TRBV9	TRBJ2-1	15	.	few	TGTGCCAGCAGCGCTACCCTGGGCTCCTACAATGAGCGGTTCTTC	CASSATLGSYNERFF
TRBV7-2	TRBJ1-5	16	.	many	TGTGCCAGCAGCTTAGCGCATCAGGGTTTGAATCAGCCCCAGCATTTT	CASSLAHQGLNQPQHF
TRBV20-1	TRBJ2-1	16	TRBD2	few	TGCAGTGCTAGAGATTCGGGACTAGCGCGCAACAATGAGCAGTTCTTC	CSARDSGLARNNEQFF
TRBV4-1	TRBJ2-1	15	.	many	TGCGCCAGCAGCCAATCCACAGGTGTCTACAATGAGCAGTTCTTC	CASSQSTGVYNEQFF
TRBV5-1	TRBJ2-3	16	TRBD2	many	TGCGCCAGCAGCTTGGGGGCGCGGGGGTACACAGATACGCAGTATTTT	CASSLGARGYTDTQYF
TRBV6-1	TRBJ1-5	16	.	.	TGTGCCAGCAGTTCACTACGGACTACCAGCAATCAGCCCCAGCATTTT	CASSSLRTTSNQPQHF
TRBV4-1	TRBJ2-7	15	TRBD2	many	TGCGCCAGCAGCCCTTATGGTAGCGGGACCCGTGAGCAGTACTTC	CASSPYGSGTREQYF
TRBV24-1	TRBJ2-2	15	TRBD1	.	TGTGCCACCAGTGCCCAGGGGGCTCTCACCGGGGAGCTGTTTTTT	CATSAQGALTGELFF
TRBV2	TRBJ1-1	17	TRBD1	many	TGTGCCAGCAGGAAGCCCCGGGACAGTCCTATGAACACTGAAGCTTTCTTT	CASRKPRDSPMNTEAFF
TRBV7-9	TRBJ1-1	15	.	many	TGTGCCAGCAGCCGACAGGCGGGTAGGGACACTGAAGCTTTCTTT	CASSRQAGRDTEAFF
TRBV7-2	TRBJ2-5	14	TRBD2	many	TGTGCCAGCAGTTCTAGCGGGTACCAAGAGACCCAGTACTTC	CASSSSGYQETQYF